This record covers a single T cell receptor (beta chain). Generated by immunoSEQ multiplex PCR, the TCRdb table keeps only in-frame clones and is missing some. The top ten clones hold roughly 4.6% of a sample with 150,000 to 200,000 clones, approximately 94% of them seen once. Germline V gives CDR1 MNHEY, CDR2 SMNVEV (reference sequence). The length of the CDR3 is 14 residues. Trimming pared 0 bases from V and 6 bases from J, leaving 9 bases between. These data originate in a study of T cell responses to AZD1222 COVID-19 vaccine. The sequenced sample was peripheral blood, obtained 28 days after the second AZD1222 dose. This chain uses TRBV27 with TRBJ2-1; no reliable D call. The receptor was derived from an adult who received the AZD1222 COVID-19 vaccine. The CDR3 nucleotides read TGTGCCAGCAGTTTATCGTTGGCGGCCAATGAGCAGTTCTTC. This encodes CASSLSLAANEQFF.